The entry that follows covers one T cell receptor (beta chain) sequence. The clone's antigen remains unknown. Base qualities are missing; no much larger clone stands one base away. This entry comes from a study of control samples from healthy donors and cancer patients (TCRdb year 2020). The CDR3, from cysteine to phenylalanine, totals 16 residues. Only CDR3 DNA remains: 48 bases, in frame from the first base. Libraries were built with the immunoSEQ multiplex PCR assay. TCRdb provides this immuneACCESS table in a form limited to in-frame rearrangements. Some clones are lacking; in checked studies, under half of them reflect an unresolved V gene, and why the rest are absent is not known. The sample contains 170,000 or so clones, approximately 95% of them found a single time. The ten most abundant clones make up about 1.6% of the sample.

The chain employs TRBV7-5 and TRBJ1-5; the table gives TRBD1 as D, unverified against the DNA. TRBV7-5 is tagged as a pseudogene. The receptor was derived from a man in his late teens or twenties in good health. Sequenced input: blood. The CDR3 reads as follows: CARSSELGQVNQPQHF. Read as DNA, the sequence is TGTGCCAGAAGCTCAGAGTTGGGACAGGTAAATCAGCCCCAGCATTTT.